This TCR beta chain was sequenced for a study of human T cells and chemical hapten exposure. The overall study: Sensitization employed 2% DPC on approximately 2 cm by approximately 2 cm of upper inner arm skin. Per-sample variation in TCR yield stemmed mainly from small pooled library volume differences.

TCRdb recomputed calls from the RACE reads with MiXCR, one row per CDR3 protein. The sample records more than 90,000 distinct CDR3 sequences, 10% being singletons. V was cut by 3 bases and J by 3 bases, with 18 bases left in between. The CDR3 runs to 15 residues. The germline gives CDR1 SQVTM, CDR2 ANQGSEA. Time point specified: patch test 1, 2 weeks after DPC sensitization. Treatment indicated: therapeutic diphenylcyclopropenone sensitization with weekly scalp DPC. The origin of this receptor is a man aged 40-49 years with alopecia areata. Some clones in this sample may be carry-over from other donors' samples. Sequenced material: whole blood, taken in connection with sensitization to the hapten diphenylcyclopropenone (DPC). This rearrangement joins TRBV29-1 to TRBJ2-7; tentatively, D is TRBD2 (6 bases). CDR3 in DNA: TGCAGCGTTGAGCCGGCTACCGTGGGAGGCTACGAGCAGTACTTC. Protein product: CSVEPATVGGYEQYF.